The entry below gives a single T cell receptor (beta chain) sequence along with its context. This sample stems from a study of blood T cells in healthy people across ages. Through a sample-barcoded 5' primer and a J-beta primer mix, a second PCR was run for roughly 7 to 11 cycles. TCRdb processed the 5' RACE reads anew with MiXCR; each CDR3 protein has one entry. The sample has around 1,600,000 distinct CDR3 sequences, 35% to 45% seen once. The receptor was derived from a woman aged 18 to 35 in good health. Material for sequencing was blood.

The CDR3 spells CATSRTGANTEAFF. The DNA of the CDR3 is TGTGCCACCAGCAGGACAGGGGCGAACACTGAAGCTTTCTTT. This rearrangement joins TRBV15 to TRBJ1-1; TRBD1 aligns across 8 bases. The germline gives CDR1 LNHNV, CDR2 YYDKDF (reference sequence). The CDR3 consists of 14 residues. J gave up 1 base and V 3 bases, and 1 base lay outside the gene matches.